This T cell receptor (beta chain) was sequenced during a study of neurological immune-mediated disorders (dated by TCRdb to about 2019). About the full investigation: Of the approximately 34 multiple sclerosis patients, some 30 had relapsing-remitting MS and 3 had secondary progressive MS. Peripheral blood TCR-beta repertoires from HTLV-I-associated myelopathy (HAM/TSP) patients, multiple sclerosis patients and healthy controls were compared by UMI-based sequencing. Longitudinal samples, technical triplicates and paired sorted CD4+ and CD8+ T-cell subsets, alongside PBMC samples, were included among the roughly 98 TCR-beta libraries. The cohort included 60 to 70 subjects: around 15 with HAM/TSP, roughly 34 with multiple sclerosis, and around 20 healthy controls. Findings and caveats that apply to the study as a whole: In phylogenetic analysis, the repertoires of 18 of 34 MS patients grouped into a cluster of related CDR3 sequences, which suggests a possible signature at the repertoire level. No association of the MS cluster with clinical or MRI features was observed, and the need for larger cohorts was stated by the authors. TCR clonal expansion was greatest in HAM/TSP patients and smallest in MS patients, who ranked below even healthy controls. Across subjects, expanded clones never shared an identical CDR3 amino acid sequence, which suggests that the TCR-beta repertoires in every group were private.

The table lists this clonotype with many counts. The specificity of this receptor is unknown. The record has no base qualities; no much larger clone is one base away. For the unsorted PBMC libraries, 2 million PBMCs were stored in RNAlater at -80 degrees C until RNA extraction and were used to generate the libraries. Multiple sclerosis patients were enrolled in a US clinical protocol evaluating disease progression by magnetic resonance imaging. Peripheral blood underwent Ficoll-Hypaque density gradient centrifugation to isolate PBMCs, which were then cryopreserved in liquid nitrogen. The CDR3 measures 18 amino acids from cysteine to phenylalanine. The only DNA kept is the CDR3, 54 bases in frame from the first base. Deletion took 0 bases off V and 8 bases off J, with a span of 23 bases between the germline ends. According to the germline V gene, CDR1 reads MGHRA and CDR2 reads YSYEKL. cDNA was synthesized by template-switch 5'RACE using a primer carrying a 10-nucleotide random unique molecular identifier by which each TCR transcript was tagged. Every sequencing run yielded over 200 million TCR-beta sequences covering 15-18 subjects. Total RNA was extracted with the RNeasy kit. The KAPA Real-time Library Amplification kit was used to amplify TCR-beta VDJ regions with primers targeting the TCR constant region and the 5'RACE anchor. Sample indexes and Illumina adaptors were added in a first PCR, and a second PCR then increased library yield. The roughly 650 bp TCR product was size-selected on a 2% E-gel SizeSelection system after Ampure bead purification. Library quality was checked on a Bioanalyzer, concentration was measured with Qubit, and libraries were quantified with the Kapa Library Quantification kit before pooling. An Illumina HiSeq 2500 sequenced the libraries paired-end 2 x 150 bp. To increase sequence diversity, roughly 23-30% phiX was spiked into each library pool. Processing in the source paper ran as follows. Quality-filtered reads were processed with the UMI-based MiGEC pipeline, which removed over 80% of raw TCR sequences during error correction. IMGT germline references were used for alignment of VDJ genes, and clonotypes were defined by a unique CDR3 amino acid sequence together with V-J genes. Clonal expansion, Shannon diversity and CDR3 relatedness (CalcPairwiseDistances, ClusterSamples) were evaluated with VDJtools, and phylogenetic trees were built with CLCbio workbench. Expanded clones were defined as having at least 8 unique UMIs, based on coefficient-of-variation modelling across technical triplicates. Using fastp trimming at Q25 and MiXCR clonotype assembly, TCRdb reanalyzed the public sequencing data and kept in-frame beta chains. Every CDR3 protein is listed once, alongside the most common genes and DNA of its rows. The authors' filters were not applied to this entry. In this sample the table shows about 55,000 distinct CDR3 sequences, approximately 4% of which occur a single time. The ten most abundant clones make up 2.5% to 3% of the sample.

The TCR originated in a man in his fifties or sixties with multiple sclerosis. Sequencing was done on a sample of PBMCs. Recombination linked TRBV4-1 to TRBJ2-1, with a weak D call of TRBD2 (5 bases match). The DNA sequence follows: TGCGCCAGCAGCCAAGATATTCTAGCCCCTACCCTTTACTATGAGCAGTTCTTC. Its protein reads: CASSQDILAPTLYYEQFF.